The TCR beta chain under discussion was sequenced for a study of molecular identifiers for immune sequencing clone quantification. CDR1 and CDR2 (germline): SGDLS, YYNGEE. The junction had 7 bases not matched to a gene; V was cut back by 2 bases and J by 5 bases. This CDR3 is built from 16 residues. Each CDR3 protein gets one entry after TCRdb re-called the PCR reads with MiXCR. The profile shows approximately 500,000 distinct CDR3 sequences, over 20% of them singletons. The TCR sequence derives from a human donor in good health. Some libraries in this study had Jurkat cell RNA spiked in. Sequenced input: naive CD8+ T cells from blood, with Jurkat cell RNA spiked in. Subset: FACS-sorted CD8+CD4-CCR7+CD45RA+ naive T cells. The genes are TRBV9 and TRBJ2-5; 12 bases match TRBD2. The CDR3 nucleotides read TGTGCCAGCAGCGTCTCTAGCGGGGGGGCTGTGGAGACCCAGTACTTC. Translating it yields CASSVSSGGAVETQYF.